A single sample gave rise to the 21 T cell receptor beta chains below, sequenced in a study of cytomegalovirus exposure and HLA in healthy donors. With 60 Vbeta and 13 Jbeta primers, the PCR was carried out. TCRdb keeps only in-frame clones here, not all; method: immunoSEQ multiplex PCR. Here the sample spans approximately 98,000 clones, 75% to 85% being singletons. Sequencing was performed on PBMCs. All receptors come from a man aged 18-30 years in good health and CMV-seropositive.

This clone came up once. A read error may account for a junction end that differs from germline. The V call is TRBV30, the J call TRBJ1-1; no clear D. The germline V gene has CDR1 GTSNPN and CDR2 SVGIG (reference sequence). The length of the CDR3 is 11 residues. The DNA for the CDR3 is TGTGCCCTATCAAAGAACGCTGAAGCTTTCTTT. It specifies CALSKNAEAFF.

This chain connects TRBV4-1 to TRBJ2-7; D is perhaps TRBD1 (5 bases). The CDR3 covers 12 residues. The V and J ends lost 4 bases and 3 bases respectively, with 7 bases between them. Per germline, CDR1 MGHRA and CDR2 YSYEKL. CDR3 residues: CASSLTGYEQYF. The DNA for the CDR3 is TGCGCCAGCAGCCTAACAGGCTACGAGCAGTACTTC.

This chain links TRBV6-6 with TRBJ2-1; TRBD2 matches at 8 bases. V lost 6 bases and J lost 4; bases outside the gene matches: 11. The CDR3 spans 16 residues. The germline gives CDR1 MNHNY, CDR2 SVGAGI (reference sequence). The CDR3 region is CASRQSGGLEYNEQFF. Here the CDR3 DNA reads TGTGCCAGCAGACAAAGCGGGGGCCTAGAGTACAATGAGCAGTTCTTC.

The CDR3 sequence: CAWSAFEANPRSNQPQHF. As DNA, the CDR3 is TGTGCCTGGAGTGCTTTCGAGGCAAACCCAAGGAGCAATCAGCCCCAGCATTTT. The rearrangement joins TRBV30 to TRBJ1-5; D is unclear. The germline CDR1 and CDR2 sequences are GTSNPN and SVGIG (reference sequence). The CDR3 runs to 18 residues. V was clipped by 1 base and J by 1 base, with 20 bases between them.

This clone was detected only once. V gene TRBV7-8 combines with J gene TRBJ1-4, with D tentatively TRBD1 (6 bases). The CDR3 loop spans 14 amino acids. Germline-derived CDR1 and CDR2 are SGHVS and FQNEAQ. The germline V and J ends were trimmed by 3 bases and 5 bases, with 10 bases remaining between them. CDR3 DNA: TGTGCCAGCAGCTTTGCCAGGGGAAATGAAAAACTGTTTTTT. Its translation: CASSFARGNEKLFF.

This chain joins TRBV28 and TRBJ2-1, with TRBD1 matching 8 bases. J was trimmed by 2 bases and V by 5 bases; bases with no gene match: 5. This CDR3 is built from 15 residues. Germline V gene lookup returns CDR1 MDHEN and CDR2 SYDVKM. DNA for the CDR3: TGTGCCAGCAGTGGACAGGGTGTAACCTACAATGAGCAGTTCTTC. It is translated as CASSGQGVTYNEQFF.

The J gene is TRBJ1-2, the V gene TRBV7-8, with 9 bases lining up with TRBD1. The germline V gene has CDR1 SGHVS and CDR2 FQNEAQ. This CDR3 has 16 amino acids. V dropped 2 bases and J dropped 4; count of bases not matched to a gene: 8. The CDR3 here is CASSLTVGQGSYGYTF. Here the CDR3 DNA reads TGTGCCAGCAGCTTAACGGTTGGACAGGGGTCCTATGGCTACACCTTC.

This clone was seen a few times. V gene TRBV7-6 combines with J gene TRBJ1-4, with D possibly being TRBD1 (6 bases). Trimming removed 1 base from V and 0 bases from J, with 9 bases in between. The CDR3 covers 16 residues. Germline CDR1 is SGHVS and CDR2 is FNYEAQ. CDR3 sequence: CASSLVAGATNEKLFF. The CDR3 bases are TGTGCCAGCAGCTTAGTCGCAGGGGCAACTAATGAAAAACTGTTTTTT.

The chain uses TRBV10-3 and TRBJ2-3; 10 bases map to TRBD1. This CDR3 region has 15 residues. Germline values: CDR1 ENHRY, CDR2 SYGVKD. V lost 6 bases to trimming and J lost 4 bases; unmatched junction nucleotides: 7. CDR3 sequence reads: CAIREGGQGSDTQYF. The CDR3 DNA is TGTGCCATCAGGGAGGGGGGACAGGGGTCAGATACGCAGTATTTT.

This sequence joins TRBV2 and TRBJ1-5; D is ambiguous. The V and J ends lost 6 bases and 1 base respectively, with 4 bases between them. CDR3 length equals 12 residues. Germline loops: CDR1 SNHLY, CDR2 FYNNEI. For the CDR3, the DNA is TGTGCCAGCAGACAGAGCAATCAGCCCCAGCATTTT. Protein product: CASRQSNQPQHF.

The rearrangement uses TRBV6-1 and TRBJ1-2; 9 bases line up with TRBD1. J lost 1 base, V lost 4 bases, and 4 bases had no gene match. CDR1 is MNHNS, CDR2 SASEGT, per germline. The CDR3 has 15 residues. CDR3 residues: CASSVDRGSNYGYTF. The CDR3 bases are TGTGCCAGCAGTGTCGACAGGGGGAGTAACTATGGCTACACCTTC.

The CDR3 region is CASSRGQGDYGYTF. CDR3 coding DNA: TGTGCCAGCAGCAGGGGGCAAGGAGACTATGGCTACACCTTC. This chain links TRBV9 with TRBJ1-2, with 7 positions matching TRBD1. V was pared by 4 bases and J by 3 bases, with 6 bases of the junction left unmatched. Germline CDR1 and CDR2: SGDLS and YYNGEE. This CDR3 has 14 amino acids.

CDR3 loop: CASSSGGGGRNYGYTF. The DNA for the CDR3 is TGTGCCAGCAGCTCCGGTGGGGGGGGCCGTAACTATGGCTACACCTTC. This rearrangement joins TRBV5-6 to TRBJ1-2, with D perhaps TRBD1 (6 bases). Germline V gives CDR1 SGHDT, CDR2 YYEEEE. This CDR3 is 16 amino acids long. Trimming pared 3 bases from V and 1 base from J, leaving 16 bases between.

This chain links TRBV6-1 with TRBJ1-5; TRBD1 might be the D (5 bases). The V end lost 2 bases, the J end lost 5 bases, and 19 bases lay between the germline ends. CDR1 and CDR2 (germline): MNHNS, SASEGT. The CDR3 is 17 residues long. CDR3 in DNA: TGTGCCAGCAGTGAACAATGGGGTAAGGGGATTTATCAGCCCCAGCATTTT. Its translation is CASSEQWGKGIYQPQHF.

The chain is built from TRBV7-2 and TRBJ1-5; TRBD1 matches at 7 bases. Germline V gene lookup returns CDR1 SGHTA and CDR2 FQGNSA. This CDR3 comprises 14 residues. V was pared by 2 bases and J by 7 bases, with 5 bases of the junction left unmatched. The CDR3, as DNA: TGTGCCAGCAGCTTAAGAGGGGGCGGCCAGCCCCAGCATTTT. Its protein product is CASSLRGGGQPQHF.

The V gene is TRBV6-5, the J gene TRBJ2-1; tentative D call: TRBD1 (6 bases). Germline CDR1 is MNHEY and CDR2 is SVGAGI. The CDR3 spans 13 residues. Deletions cut 7 bases from V and 8 bases from J, with 15 bases between. In nucleotides, the CDR3 is TGTGCCAGCACCGAACAGGGAAGCGATGAGCAGTTCTTC. This sequence encodes CASTEQGSDEQFF.

This chain links TRBV5-1 with TRBJ2-2; D is unclear. This CDR3 has 14 residues. V gave up 0 bases and J gave up 7 bases, with 10 bases separating them. Germline CDR1 and CDR2: SGHRS and YFSETQ. CDR3 region: CASSLGKERGELFF. The CDR3 DNA follows: TGCGCCAGCAGCTTGGGGAAGGAGCGCGGGGAGCTGTTTTTT.

This chain connects TRBV5-1 to TRBJ2-1; D gene unclear. The CDR3 has 13 amino acids. Trimming removed 0 bases from V and 9 bases from J, with 10 bases in between. The germline V gene has CDR1 SGHRS and CDR2 YFSETQ. CDR3 protein: CASSLVFRGEQFF. The CDR3 bases are TGCGCCAGCAGCTTGGTATTTCGCGGTGAGCAGTTCTTC.

The genes are TRBV15 and TRBJ1-5; maybe TRBD1 (5 bases). Germline values: CDR1 LNHNV, CDR2 YYDKDF (reference sequence). The CDR3 runs 17 residues. Trimming stripped 0 bases from V and 2 bases from J, with 14 bases between. CDR3 in DNA: TGTGCCACCAGCAGAGATCTGGGGGGGTTTGGCAATCAGCCCCAGCATTTT. It is translated as CATSRDLGGFGNQPQHF.

About this clone: Without the conserved terminal phenylalanine or tryptophan, this CDR3 likely stems from a read error. The chain employs TRBV10-2 and TRBJ1-2, with TRBD1 identical over 8 bases. The V gene end was trimmed by 3 bases and the J gene end by 6 bases; junction bases not matched to a gene: 9. Germline CDR1 and CDR2: WSHSY and SAAADI. The CDR3 is 15 residues long. CDR3 protein: CASSDAGTGLNGYTV. The CDR3 coding sequence is TGCGCCAGCAGTGATGCCGGGACAGGATTGAATGGCTACACCGTC.

The chain has TRBV27 and TRBJ2-7; the match to TRBD1 covers 10 bases. The CDR3 length is 14 residues. The germline V gene encodes CDR1 MNHEY and CDR2 SMNVEV (reference sequence). Germline trimming cut 4 bases from V and 2 bases from J; bases unmatched to any gene: 2. CDR3 sequence reads: CASSWGTGAYEQYF. In DNA form, the CDR3 reads TGTGCCAGCAGTTGGGGGACAGGGGCCTACGAGCAGTACTTC.